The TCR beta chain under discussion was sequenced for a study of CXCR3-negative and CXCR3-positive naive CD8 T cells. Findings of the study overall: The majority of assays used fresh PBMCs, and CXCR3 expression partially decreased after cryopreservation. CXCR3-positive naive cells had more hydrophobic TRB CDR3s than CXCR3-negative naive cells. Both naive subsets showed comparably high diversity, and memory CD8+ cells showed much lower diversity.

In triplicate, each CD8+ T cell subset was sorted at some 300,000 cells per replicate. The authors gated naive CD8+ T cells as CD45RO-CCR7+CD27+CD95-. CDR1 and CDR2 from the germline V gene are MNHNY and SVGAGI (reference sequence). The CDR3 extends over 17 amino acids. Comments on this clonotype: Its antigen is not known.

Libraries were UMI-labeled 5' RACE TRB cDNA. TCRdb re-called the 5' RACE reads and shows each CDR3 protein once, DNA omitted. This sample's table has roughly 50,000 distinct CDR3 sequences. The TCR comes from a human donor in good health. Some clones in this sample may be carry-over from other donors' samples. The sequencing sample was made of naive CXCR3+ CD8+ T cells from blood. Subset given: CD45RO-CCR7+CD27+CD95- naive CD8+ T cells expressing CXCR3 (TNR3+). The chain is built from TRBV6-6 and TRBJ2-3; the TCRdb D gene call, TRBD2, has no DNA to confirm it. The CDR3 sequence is CASSYSSRDSSTATQYF.